These 20 T cell receptor beta chains were sequenced from one sample in a study of T cell responses to AZD1222 COVID-19 vaccine. Assay used: immunoSEQ multiplex PCR; TCRdb lists only in-frame clones, some missing. The sample shows about 78,000 clones, approximately 90% of them seen only once. Here the sequenced sample was peripheral blood, taken 28 days after the second AZD1222 dose. Receptors were obtained from an adult who received the AZD1222 COVID-19 vaccine.

CDR3 amino acids: CASSFTGSLEAFF. The CDR3 bases are TGTGCCAGCAGTTTCACAGGATCTCTAGAAGCTTTCTTT. The V and J genes are TRBV11-3 and TRBJ1-1; a weak D match, TRBD1 (5 bases). Trimming pared 6 bases from V and 8 bases from J, leaving 16 bases between. CDR1 is SGHNT and CDR2 is YENEEA in the germline V gene. The CDR3 length is 13 residues.

The count of this clone is one. The chain couples TRBV9 to TRBJ1-1, with D perhaps TRBD1 (5 bases). CDR3 length equals 16 residues. V lost 4 bases and J lost 0, with 16 bases in between. Germline loops: CDR1 SGDLS, CDR2 YYNGEE. CDR3 residues: CASSPWFGAMNTEAFF. In DNA, the CDR3 is TGTGCCAGCAGCCCCTGGTTCGGGGCCATGAACACTGAAGCTTTCTTT.

The CDR3: CATSDNGLAGAEQFF. CDR3 in DNA: TGTGCCACCAGTGATAACGGACTAGCGGGAGCCGAGCAGTTCTTC. This chain links TRBV24-1 with TRBJ2-1, with 13 nucleotides matching TRBD2. V trimming: 3 bases; J trimming: 10 bases; junction bases outside the gene matches: 5. The CDR3 has 15 residues. Germline values: CDR1 KGHDR, CDR2 SFDVKD.

The rearrangement uses TRBV24-1 and TRBJ2-1; 10 nucleotides line up with TRBD2. The CDR3 covers 14 residues. The V and J ends lost 5 bases and 8 bases, in that order; junction bases with no gene match: 5. Germline V gene lookup returns CDR1 KGHDR and CDR2 SFDVKD. The CDR3 protein is CATSGSSGSYEQFF. CDR3 sequence (DNA): TGTGCCACCAGTGGGTCTAGCGGGAGCTATGAGCAGTTCTTC.

The V gene is TRBV12-3 or TRBV12-4, the J gene TRBJ1-1, with a tentative D call TRBD1 (5 bases). The CDR3 length is 13 residues. With 8 bases removed from V and 0 bases from J, the gap between germline ends came to 10 bases. Written as DNA, the CDR3 is TGTGCCAGCTTTGAGGGGATGAACACTGAAGCTTTCTTT. It codes for CASFEGMNTEAFF.

This chain connects TRBV5-1 to TRBJ2-2; D is ambiguous. The CDR3 is 12 residues long. CDR1 is SGHRS, CDR2 YFSETQ, per germline. With 5 bases removed from V and 6 bases from J, the gap between germline ends came to 8 bases. CDR3 sequence reads: CASSRASGELFF. In DNA form, the CDR3 reads TGCGCCAGCAGTAGGGCGTCCGGGGAGCTGTTTTTT.

This clone was recorded once. The J gene is TRBJ2-7, the V gene TRBV3-1 (or the pseudogene TRBV3-2); 7 bases line up with TRBD1. The V segment lost 4 bases and the J segment 3 bases; nucleotides outside the gene matches: 3. This CDR3 is 13 amino acids long. From germline, CDR1 is LGHDT and CDR2 YNNKEL (reference sequence). The CDR3 DNA reads TGTGCCAGCAGCCCAGGACAGGACTACGAGCAGTACTTC. This translates into CASSPGQDYEQYF.

The chain joins TRBV6-2 or TRBV6-3 to TRBJ1-1; unclear D gene. CDR3 length equals 18 residues. From germline, CDR1 is MNHEY and CDR2 SVGEGT. With 6 bases removed from V and 0 bases from J, the gap between germline ends came to 23 bases. CDR3 residues: CASSSRLGFVGMNTEAFF. CDR3 bases: TGTGCCAGCAGCAGTCGACTAGGGTTCGTCGGGATGAACACTGAAGCTTTCTTT.

V and J are TRBV5-6 and TRBJ1-5; D is uncertain. Germline values: CDR1 SGHDT, CDR2 YYEEEE. The V end lost 4 bases, the J end lost 1 base, and 9 bases lay between the germline ends. The CDR3 sequence is 14 residues long. The CDR3 reads CASSKDPSNQPQHF. The CDR3, as DNA: TGTGCCAGCAGCAAGGACCCCAGCAATCAGCCCCAGCATTTT.

The chain uses TRBV7-8 and TRBJ2-2, with 8 bases aligning to TRBD1. Germline trimming cut 4 bases from V and 7 bases from J; bases unmatched to any gene: 8. From germline, CDR1 is SGHVS and CDR2 FQNEAQ. The CDR3 contains 15 residues. The CDR3 region has the DNA TGTGCCAGCAGCTCCCTGGACAGGGCCAGCGGGGAGCTGTTTTTT. This codes for CASSSLDRASGELFF. Full variable domain (missing parts from reference TRBV7-8 and TRBJ2-2): GAGVSQSPRYKVAKRGQDVALRCDPISGHVSLFWYQQALGQGPEFLTYFQNEAQLDKSGLPSDRFFAERPEGSVSTLKIQRTQQEDSAVYLCASSSLDRASGELFFGEGSRLTVL.

J is TRBJ1-1 and V is TRBV5-6; D might be TRBD1 (5 bases). The CDR3 loop spans 14 amino acids. V lost 2 bases, J lost 1 base, and 9 bases lay in between. Germline CDR1 reads SGHDT; CDR2 reads YYEEEE. The CDR3 loop reads CASSFGGTNTEAFF. CDR3 bases: TGTGCCAGCAGCTTCGGGGGTACGAACACTGAAGCTTTCTTT.

This clone has more than one count but fewer than ten. The CDR3 reads CASSLKGRYEQYF. In DNA form, the CDR3 reads TGTGCCAGCAGCTTGAAGGGCCGGTACGAGCAGTACTTC. The chain has TRBV5-6 and TRBJ2-7; no firm D call. Trimming took 1 base from V and 4 from J, leaving 9 bases between them. Germline V CDR1 and CDR2: SGHDT, YYEEEE. The CDR3 length is 13 residues. Together with reference TRBV5-6 and TRBJ2-7, the CDR3 gives the full variable domain: DAGVTQSPTHLIKTRGQQVTLRCSPKSGHDTVSWYQQALGQGPQFIFQYYEEEERQRGNFPDRFSGHQFPNYSSELNVNALLLGDSALYLCASSLKGRYEQYFGPGTRLTVT.

The chain combines TRBV18 with TRBJ1-2; tentatively, D is TRBD1 (5 bases). Looked up from germline, CDR1 is KGHSH and CDR2 is LQKENI. V gave up 6 bases and J gave up 3 bases, with 23 bases separating them. This CDR3 is 17 amino acids long. Here the CDR3 reads CASSPLTVGLSDYGYTF. As DNA, the CDR3 is TGTGCCAGCTCGCCTCTGACAGTGGGGTTATCCGACTATGGCTACACCTTC.

This chain joins TRBV5-1 and TRBJ2-2, with 10 bases matching TRBD2. J gave up 5 bases and V 7 bases, and 5 bases lay outside the gene matches. The CDR3 is 14 amino acids. Germline V CDR1 and CDR2: SGHRS, YFSETQ. Here the CDR3 DNA reads TGCGCCAGCGGGGGGACTAGCGATACCGGGGAGCTGTTTTTT. This sequence encodes CASGGTSDTGELFF.

The V gene is TRBV3-1 (or the pseudogene TRBV3-2), the J gene TRBJ2-7; D is undetermined. Looked up from germline, CDR1 is LGHDT and CDR2 is YNNKEL (reference sequence). This CDR3 has 14 residues. V gave up 4 bases and J gave up 5 bases, with 15 bases separating them. The chain's CDR3 is CASSLDSSRDEQYF. CDR3 in DNA: TGTGCCAGCAGCCTAGACTCCTCCAGAGACGAGCAGTACTTC.

V gene TRBV3-1 (or the pseudogene TRBV3-2) combines with J gene TRBJ2-3; D not certain. The length of the CDR3 is 12 residues. Trimming removed 4 bases at V and 4 bases at J, with 6 bases between. Germline V lookup: CDR1 LGHDT, CDR2 YNNKEL (reference sequence). CDR3 loop: CASSLSADTQYF. In DNA form, the CDR3 reads TGTGCCAGCAGCCTGAGCGCAGATACGCAGTATTTT.

The genes are TRBV20-1 and TRBJ1-5; the D is unclear. With 6 bases removed from V and 5 bases from J, the gap between germline ends came to 8 bases. Looked up from germline, CDR1 is DFQATT and CDR2 is SNEGSKA (reference sequence). The CDR3 is 11 amino acids. This chain's CDR3 is CSAGPDQPQHF. CDR3 coding DNA: TGCAGTGCAGGGCCCGATCAGCCCCAGCATTTT.

This chain joins TRBV13 and TRBJ2-7; D perhaps matches TRBD1 (6 bases). Trimming shortened V by 7 bases and J by 2 bases, and 15 bases separated the two germline ends. Germline V CDR1 and CDR2: PRHDT, FYEKMQ (reference sequence). This CDR3 has 14 residues. The DNA of the CDR3 is TGTGCCAGCACCCCGCACAGGGAAGCCTACGAGCAGTACTTC. Protein sequence: CASTPHREAYEQYF.

The chain carries TRBV3-1 (or the pseudogene TRBV3-2) and TRBJ2-5; TRBD1 agrees at 7 bases. Germline V lookup: CDR1 LGHDT, CDR2 YNNKEL (reference sequence). The CDR3 runs to 15 residues. V lost 2 bases and J lost 4; bases outside the gene matches: 7. This CDR3 reads CASSQMTGLRETQYF. The CDR3 DNA sequence: TGTGCCAGCAGCCAAATGACAGGGTTGAGAGAGACCCAGTACTTC.

This rearrangement joins TRBV2 to TRBJ1-3, with D possibly being TRBD1 (5 bases). Germline CDR1 reads SNHLY; CDR2 reads FYNNEI. The V gene lost 1 base and the J gene lost 0 bases, with 7 bases spanning the gap. CDR3 length: 15 residues. In nucleotides, the CDR3 is TGTGCCAGCAGTGAAGGGCAGGGCTCTGGAAACACCATATATTTT. Its protein is CASSEGQGSGNTIYF.